This T cell receptor (beta chain) was sequenced during a study of cytomegalovirus exposure and HLA in healthy donors. A word on this clone: Its specificity is unknown.

13 Jbeta primers and 60 Vbeta primers were used for the PCR. Libraries were prepared by immunoSEQ multiplex PCR; TCRdb keeps only in-frame clonotypes and omits some of them. The sample comprises 150,000 to 200,000 clones, roughly 75% of which are singletons, and over 9% rests with the top ten. Germline-derived CDR1 and CDR2 are KGHSH and LQKENI. V lost 1 base and J lost 9; bases outside the gene matches: 21. The CDR3 spans 20 residues. Findings and limits, study-wide: Equally common other TCR beta chains were less clonally expanded than HLA-associated ones, a later analysis found.

The chain recombines TRBV18 with TRBJ2-1, with TRBD2 matching over 10 bases. Specimen: PBMCs. The TCR originated in a man aged 18 to 35 in good health and CMV-seropositive. The CDR3 region is CASSPLQGYLAGASNLEQFF. The DNA for the CDR3 is TGTGCCAGCTCACCACTACAGGGTTACCTAGCGGGAGCAAGTAATCTTGAGCAGTTCTTC.